Listed below are T cell receptor beta chains from one sample, sequenced in a study of T-cell memory formation after mild COVID-19. Using its own MiXCR run on the 5' RACE reads, TCRdb lists one record per CDR3 protein. The table includes approximately 89,000 distinct CDR3 sequences, 13% detected once. Specimen: PBMCs or a T cell subset sorted from them (not recorded which). The source is a man between 18 and 35 years old who had mild COVID-19 (a few samples of this study predate the infection). Cell type and time point are not known. Each CDR3 is given with its conserved first and last residue. The order of the fields is D gene, clone size, CDR3 length, J gene, V gene, CDR3 protein, CDR3 DNA. A D gene is named only where the DNA matches it firmly. Rows give clone size only sometimes, using once, few, many, or a class for an expanded clone.

D gene: NA
clone size: NA
CDR3 length: 12
J gene: TRBJ1-6
V gene: TRBV18
CDR3 protein: CASSPDNSPLHF
CDR3 DNA: TGTGCCAGCTCACCAGATAATTCACCCCTCCACTTT

D gene: NA
clone size: few
CDR3 length: 13
J gene: TRBJ1-3
V gene: TRBV19
CDR3 protein: CASNNPSGPTIYF
CDR3 DNA: TGTGCCAGTAACAACCCTTCGGGCCCCACCATATATTTT

D gene: NA
clone size: many
CDR3 length: 15
J gene: TRBJ2-7
V gene: TRBV3-1
CDR3 protein: CASSQRGQFSREQYF
CDR3 DNA: TGTGCCAGCAGCCAAAGGGGACAATTTTCTAGGGAGCAGTACTTC

D gene: NA
clone size: few
CDR3 length: 13
J gene: TRBJ2-2
V gene: TRBV29-1
CDR3 protein: CSVGGTGTGELFF
CDR3 DNA: TGCAGCGTTGGGGGGACCGGCACCGGGGAGCTGTTTTTT

D gene: TRBD1
clone size: few
CDR3 length: 15
J gene: TRBJ2-2
V gene: TRBV29-1
CDR3 protein: CSVIWTGTNTGELFF
CDR3 DNA: TGCAGCGTGATATGGACAGGGACGAACACCGGGGAGCTGTTTTTT

D gene: TRBD1
clone size: many
CDR3 length: 14
J gene: TRBJ1-2
V gene: TRBV7-9
CDR3 protein: CASTTPTGPYGYTF
CDR3 DNA: TGTGCCAGCACCACCCCGACAGGGCCCTATGGCTACACCTTC

D gene: NA
clone size: NA
CDR3 length: 14
J gene: TRBJ1-2
V gene: TRBV7-9
CDR3 protein: CASSSPRLGYGYTF
CDR3 DNA: TGTGCCAGCAGCTCCCCCCGGCTGGGGTATGGCTACACCTTC

D gene: NA
clone size: NA
CDR3 length: 14
J gene: TRBJ1-1
V gene: TRBV4-3
CDR3 protein: CASSRIDSDTEAFF
CDR3 DNA: TGCGCCAGCAGCCGAATTGACAGCGACACTGAAGCTTTCTTT

D gene: NA
clone size: NA
CDR3 length: 16
J gene: TRBJ2-5
V gene: TRBV6-2/TRBV6-3
CDR3 protein: CASSPRRGLVQETQYF
CDR3 DNA: TGTGCCAGCAGCCCCAGGCGGGGGCTTGTTCAAGAGACCCAGTACTTC

D gene: TRBD2
clone size: few
CDR3 length: 16
J gene: TRBJ2-2
V gene: TRBV5-5
CDR3 protein: CASSHGTSAYTGELFF
CDR3 DNA: TGTGCCAGCAGCCACGGGACTAGCGCATACACCGGGGAGCTGTTTTTT

D gene: NA
clone size: many
CDR3 length: 13
J gene: TRBJ2-1
V gene: TRBV9
CDR3 protein: CASSVGGYTEQFF
CDR3 DNA: TGTGCCAGCAGCGTAGGGGGGTATACTGAGCAGTTCTTC

D gene: TRBD1
clone size: NA
CDR3 length: 14
J gene: TRBJ1-5
V gene: TRBV6-2/TRBV6-3
CDR3 protein: CASRTGQGKQPQHF
CDR3 DNA: TGTGCCAGCAGAACGGGACAGGGTAAGCAGCCCCAGCATTTT

D gene: TRBD1
clone size: NA
CDR3 length: 14
J gene: TRBJ1-6
V gene: TRBV6-5
CDR3 protein: CASSYGTGVSPLHF
CDR3 DNA: TGTGCCAGCAGTTATGGGACAGGGGTCTCACCCCTCCACTTT

D gene: TRBD1
clone size: many
CDR3 length: 16
J gene: TRBJ2-5
V gene: TRBV4-3
CDR3 protein: CASSQAEGGWVETQYF
CDR3 DNA: TGCGCCAGCAGCCAAGCGGAAGGGGGCTGGGTAGAGACCCAGTACTTC

D gene: TRBD1
clone size: many
CDR3 length: 16
J gene: TRBJ2-7
V gene: TRBV15
CDR3 protein: CATSRHRDRAVISQYF
CDR3 DNA: TGTGCCACCAGCAGACACAGGGACAGGGCGGTTATTTCGCAGTACTTC

D gene: TRBD2
clone size: few
CDR3 length: 15
J gene: TRBJ2-5
V gene: TRBV12-3/TRBV12-4
CDR3 protein: CASSPGGLAGETQYF
CDR3 DNA: TGTGCCAGCAGTCCCGGGGGACTAGCCGGAGAGACCCAGTACTTC

D gene: NA
clone size: many
CDR3 length: 13
J gene: TRBJ2-5
V gene: TRBV6-5
CDR3 protein: CASISTGQETQYF
CDR3 DNA: TGTGCCAGCATATCAACAGGACAAGAGACCCAGTACTTC

D gene: NA
clone size: NA
CDR3 length: 12
J gene: TRBJ2-2
V gene: TRBV6-5
CDR3 protein: CASLTGSGELFF
CDR3 DNA: TGTGCCAGCCTAACAGGTTCCGGGGAGCTGTTTTTT

D gene: NA
clone size: many
CDR3 length: 11
J gene: TRBJ1-1
V gene: TRBV7-9
CDR3 protein: CASSLGTEAFF
CDR3 DNA: TGTGCCAGCAGCTTGGGAACTGAAGCTTTCTTT

D gene: TRBD2
clone size: few
CDR3 length: 15
J gene: TRBJ2-7
V gene: TRBV7-8
CDR3 protein: CASSWRGGDPNEQYF
CDR3 DNA: TGTGCCAGCAGCTGGCGGGGGGGCGATCCTAACGAGCAGTACTTC

D gene: NA
clone size: NA
CDR3 length: 14
J gene: TRBJ2-3
V gene: TRBV29-1
CDR3 protein: CSVEPGDGTDTQYF
CDR3 DNA: TGCAGCGTTGAACCGGGGGACGGCACAGATACGCAGTATTTT

D gene: TRBD2
clone size: NA
CDR3 length: 16
J gene: TRBJ2-1
V gene: TRBV24-1
CDR3 protein: CATSDLVARGDNEQFF
CDR3 DNA: TGTGCCACCAGTGATTTGGTCGCGCGGGGGGACAATGAGCAGTTCTTC

D gene: TRBD2
clone size: NA
CDR3 length: 13
J gene: TRBJ2-1
V gene: TRBV5-6
CDR3 protein: CASSSGTRNEQFF
CDR3 DNA: TGTGCCAGCAGCAGCGGGACCAGAAATGAGCAGTTCTTC

D gene: NA
clone size: NA
CDR3 length: 14
J gene: TRBJ1-4
V gene: TRBV4-1
CDR3 protein: CASSPPRGSEKLFF
CDR3 DNA: TGCGCCAGCAGCCCCCCGAGGGGGAGTGAAAAACTGTTTTTT

D gene: TRBD2
clone size: few
CDR3 length: 19
J gene: TRBJ2-3
V gene: TRBV7-7
CDR3 protein: CASSPGVTSGGASPDTQYF
CDR3 DNA: TGTGCCAGCAGCCCAGGGGTGACTAGCGGGGGGGCCTCGCCAGATACGCAGTATTTT

D gene: TRBD1
clone size: many
CDR3 length: 15
J gene: TRBJ1-1
V gene: TRBV7-6
CDR3 protein: CASSWKTGPGTEAFF
CDR3 DNA: TGTGCCAGCAGCTGGAAGACAGGGCCGGGCACTGAAGCTTTCTTT

D gene: NA
clone size: NA
CDR3 length: 16
J gene: TRBJ2-2
V gene: TRBV7-9
CDR3 protein: CASSKIALLNTGELFF
CDR3 DNA: TGTGCCAGCAGCAAGATAGCGCTACTGAACACCGGGGAGCTGTTTTTT

D gene: NA
clone size: few
CDR3 length: 15
J gene: TRBJ1-1
V gene: TRBV27
CDR3 protein: CASSPLGRRNTEAFF
CDR3 DNA: TGTGCCAGCAGCCCTCTGGGGAGAAGGAACACTGAAGCTTTCTTT

D gene: TRBD2
clone size: NA
CDR3 length: 18
J gene: TRBJ2-1
V gene: TRBV28
CDR3 protein: CASSSPRGGGETYNEQFF
CDR3 DNA: TGTGCCAGCAGTTCCCCTCGCGGTGGGGGGGAAACCTACAATGAGCAGTTCTTC

D gene: NA
clone size: few
CDR3 length: 14
J gene: TRBJ2-7
V gene: TRBV11-2
CDR3 protein: CASSGRDRRYEQYF
CDR3 DNA: TGTGCCAGCAGCGGCCGGGACCGACGGTACGAGCAGTACTTC

D gene: NA
clone size: NA
CDR3 length: 12
J gene: TRBJ1-2
V gene: TRBV5-1
CDR3 protein: CATLVFDYGYTF
CDR3 DNA: TGCGCCACCCTAGTCTTTGACTATGGCTACACCTTC

D gene: NA
clone size: NA
CDR3 length: 16
J gene: TRBJ1-6
V gene: TRBV12-3/TRBV12-4
CDR3 protein: CASSLGGPSYNSPLHF
CDR3 DNA: TGTGCCAGCAGTTTGGGGGGCCCCTCCTATAATTCACCCCTCCACTTT

D gene: NA
clone size: few
CDR3 length: 14
J gene: TRBJ2-7
V gene: TRBV6-6
CDR3 protein: CASSSWAANYEQYF
CDR3 DNA: TGTGCCAGCAGTTCCTGGGCCGCGAACTACGAGCAGTACTTC

D gene: TRBD2
clone size: few
CDR3 length: 15
J gene: TRBJ2-1
V gene: TRBV10-2
CDR3 protein: CASTTSSGTHNEQFF
CDR3 DNA: TGCGCCAGCACGACGAGTAGCGGGACTCACAATGAGCAGTTCTTC

D gene: TRBD2
clone size: NA
CDR3 length: 17
J gene: TRBJ2-1
V gene: TRBV3-1
CDR3 protein: CASSRSDLAGGSDEQFF
CDR3 DNA: TGTGCCAGCAGCCGATCCGATTTAGCGGGGGGCTCGGATGAGCAGTTCTTC

D gene: NA
clone size: NA
CDR3 length: 14
J gene: TRBJ1-4
V gene: TRBV4-3
CDR3 protein: CASSRRIVNEKLFF
CDR3 DNA: TGCGCCAGCAGCCGCCGTATAGTGAATGAAAAACTGTTTTTT

D gene: NA
clone size: few
CDR3 length: 12
J gene: TRBJ2-5
V gene: TRBV5-4
CDR3 protein: CASRRTDETQYF
CDR3 DNA: TGTGCCAGCAGAAGGACGGATGAGACCCAGTACTTC